Here is one TCR beta chain with its context. Its antigen remains unknown. Germline lookup yields CDR1 SNHLY and CDR2 FYNNEI. With V trimmed by 4 bases and J by 5 bases, 0 bases remained unmatched. The CDR3 runs 13 residues. These data are taken from a study of cytomegalovirus exposure and HLA in healthy donors. Whole-study context: The roughly 700 first-cohort repertoires shared a platform with the roughly 130 validation repertoires, as reported in a later analysis.

The donors were members of the validation cohort comprising about 130 subjects, separate from the roughly 730-subject first cohort. Study-wide results and limits: A few chains linked to CMV were shown in vitro to be specific for CMV antigens. Listed as cytomegalovirus-associated were 150 to 200 TCR beta chains.

Profiled with immunoSEQ multiplex PCR; TCRdb holds only in-frame clones, not every one. The data contain roughly 350,000 clones, roughly 88% of them singletons. V is TRBV2 and J is TRBJ1-5; TRBD1 matches at 9 bases. The clonotype comes from a woman aged 18 to 35 in good health and CMV-seronegative. Sequenced: PBMCs. CDR3 residues: CASSGQGDQPQHF. The CDR3 nucleotides read TGTGCCAGCAGTGGACAGGGGGATCAGCCCCAGCATTTT.